The 21 T cell receptor beta chains below were found in one sample sequenced in a study of T cells in localized non-small cell lung cancer. The assay was immunoSEQ multiplex PCR, and TCRdb's table has in-frame clones only and misses some. The sample gives 100,000 to 150,000 clones, more than 70% of which show up once; 1.5% to 2% is in the top ten. The sample here was peripheral blood, taken before any cancer treatment. Receptors originate from a female donor over 55 with stage I lung adenocarcinoma.

The rearrangement joins TRBV28 to TRBJ1-2; 8 bases map to TRBD1. J gave up 7 bases and V 8 bases, and 9 bases lay outside the gene matches. The CDR3 length is 13 residues. Germline V gene lookup returns CDR1 MDHEN and CDR2 SYDVKM. The CDR3: CASQSGTGFGYTF. The CDR3 nucleotides read TGTGCCAGCCAGTCGGGGACAGGTTTTGGCTACACCTTC.

V and J are TRBV7-7 and TRBJ2-1, with a possible D match to TRBD2 (6 bases). The germline gives CDR1 SSHAT, CDR2 FNYEAQ (reference sequence). Trimming removed 3 bases at V and 9 bases at J, with 12 bases between. The CDR3 covers 13 residues. Here the CDR3 reads CASSFRSGVEQFF. The CDR3 nucleotides read TGTGCCAGCAGCTTCAGATCGGGAGTTGAGCAGTTCTTC.

The chain uses TRBV5-1 and TRBJ1-5, with D possibly being TRBD1 (5 bases). The length of the CDR3 is 15 residues. Per germline, CDR1 SGHRS and CDR2 YFSETQ. With 1 base removed from V and 0 bases from J, the gap between germline ends came to 8 bases. The CDR3 nucleotides read TGCGCCAGCAGCTTGTCTCAGGGTAGCAATCAGCCCCAGCATTTT. Translation gives CASSLSQGSNQPQHF.

V usage is TRBV5-4 and J usage is TRBJ2-7, with TRBD1 identical over 9 bases. Germline V gene lookup returns CDR1 SGHNT and CDR2 YYREEE (reference sequence). CDR3 length: 15 amino acids. After removal of 1 base from V and 5 bases from J, the junction contained 7 bases not matched to a gene. The CDR3 DNA reads TGTGCCAGCAGCTTGAGGGGACAGGGAGGCCACGAGCAGTACTTC. It translates to CASSLRGQGGHEQYF.

The chain has TRBV6-1 and TRBJ2-5; 13 bases map to TRBD2. Germline V CDR1 and CDR2: MNHNS, SASEGT. Losses at the gene ends were 6 bases for V and 4 bases for J; bases not matched to a gene: 5. This CDR3 region has 15 residues. CDR3 loop: CASSGTSGIGETQYF. CDR3 DNA: TGTGCCAGCAGCGGGACTAGCGGGATCGGAGAGACCCAGTACTTC.

This clone was counted only a few times. V gene TRBV5-6 combines with J gene TRBJ2-3; 7 bases agree with TRBD2. The V segment lost 4 bases and the J segment 2 bases; nucleotides outside the gene matches: 7. The CDR3 is 15 amino acids. CDR1 and CDR2 (germline): SGHDT, YYEEEE. The DNA for the CDR3 is TGTGCCAGCAGCCCCTCGCGGGAGACCACAGATACGCAGTATTTT. It codes for CASSPSRETTDTQYF.

The chain links TRBV5-4 to TRBJ1-2, with TRBD1 identical over 7 bases. Germline values: CDR1 SGHNT, CDR2 YYREEE (reference sequence). The CDR3 runs to 14 residues. V shed 5 bases and J 1 base; nucleotides not matched to a gene: 5. The CDR3 spells CASSKTGDNYGYTF. The CDR3 DNA reads TGTGCCAGCAGTAAAACAGGGGATAACTATGGCTACACCTTC.

The genes are TRBV4-1 and TRBJ1-4, with 10 bases matching TRBD1. CDR1 and CDR2 (germline): MGHRA, YSYEKL. CDR3 size: 15 residues. V lost 0 bases and J lost 6; bases outside the gene matches: 1. The CDR3 DNA sequence: TGCGCCAGCAGCCAAGAAGGGACAGGGGATGAAAAACTGTTTTTT. This sequence encodes CASSQEGTGDEKLFF.

V gene TRBV5-1 combines with J gene TRBJ2-7; 10 bases map to TRBD2. Germline loops: CDR1 SGHRS, CDR2 YFSETQ. CDR3 length: 16 amino acids. The trim removed 0 bases at V and 7 bases at J, leaving 10 bases unmatched. CDR3 protein: CASSLDISGRPQEQYF. CDR3 bases: TGCGCCAGCAGCTTGGATATTAGCGGGAGGCCGCAGGAGCAGTACTTC. Full variable domain (outside the CDR3, taken from reference TRBV5-1 and TRBJ2-7): KAGVTQTPRYLIKTRGQQVTLSCSPISGHRSVSWYQQTPGQGLQFLFEYFSETQRNKGNFPGRFSGRQFSNSRSEMNVSTLELGDSALYLCASSLDISGRPQEQYFGPGTRLTVT.

CDR3 amino acids: CASSYNRGEQFF. The CDR3, as DNA: TGTGCCAGCAGTTACAATAGGGGTGAGCAGTTCTTC. V is TRBV6-5 and J is TRBJ2-1, with D possibly matching TRBD1 (5 bases). Trimming took off 2 bases at V and 9 bases at J, with 8 bases between the two ends. CDR1 and CDR2 from the germline V gene are MNHEY and SVGAGI. The CDR3 spans 12 residues.

The V and J genes are TRBV5-1 and TRBJ2-7, with 12 positions matching TRBD2. The CDR3 runs to 16 residues. The junction had 8 bases not matched to a gene; V was cut back by 4 bases and J by 3 bases. Germline loops: CDR1 SGHRS, CDR2 YFSETQ. CDR3 protein: CASSRGGTSGLYEQYF. In nucleotides, the CDR3 is TGCGCCAGCAGCCGTGGGGGGACTAGCGGGCTCTACGAGCAGTACTTC. The complete variable domain, with remaining parts taken from reference TRBV5-1 and TRBJ2-7, reads KAGVTQTPRYLIKTRGQQVTLSCSPISGHRSVSWYQQTPGQGLQFLFEYFSETQRNKGNFPGRFSGRQFSNSRSEMNVSTLELGDSALYLCASSRGGTSGLYEQYFGPGTRLTVT.

The V and J genes are TRBV18 and TRBJ1-1; 9 nucleotides match TRBD1. The trim removed 5 bases at V and 0 bases at J, leaving 10 bases unmatched. The CDR3 has 17 amino acids. In germline, CDR1 is KGHSH, CDR2 LQKENI. The CDR3 DNA is TGTGCCAGCTCAATACAGGGGGCAGGCTTTATGAACACTGAAGCTTTCTTT. Protein product: CASSIQGAGFMNTEAFF.

V is TRBV7-8 and J is TRBJ2-7; maybe TRBD1 (7 bases). The CDR3 loop spans 14 amino acids. V was cut by 7 bases and J by 3 bases, with 16 bases left in between. CDR1 and CDR2 from the germline V gene are SGHVS and FQNEAQ. The CDR3 protein is CASNTAGQHYEQYF. The CDR3 bases are TGTGCCAGCAACACGGCGGGACAGCACTACGAGCAGTACTTC.

This clone was seen just once. The V gene is TRBV18, the J gene TRBJ2-6, with D unclear. Germline V CDR1 and CDR2: KGHSH, LQKENI. CDR3 length equals 15 residues. V was shortened by 4 bases and J by 4 bases, with 11 bases between the two germline ends. The CDR3 reads CASSQSPSGANVLTF. CDR3 DNA: TGTGCCAGCTCACAAAGCCCATCCGGGGCCAACGTCCTGACTTTC.

The gene calls are TRBV2 and TRBJ2-1; 7 bases agree with TRBD1. The junction had 12 bases not matched to a gene; V was cut back by 7 bases and J by 9 bases. From germline, CDR1 is SNHLY and CDR2 FYNNEI. The CDR3 loop spans 14 amino acids. CDR3 sequence: CASNSQGIGSEQFF. CDR3 in DNA: TGTGCCAGCAACTCACAGGGGATAGGATCTGAGCAGTTCTTC.

J is TRBJ2-2 and V is TRBV5-4; 14 bases align to TRBD2. After removal of 4 bases from V and 1 base from J, the junction contained 6 bases not matched to a gene. Germline-derived CDR1 and CDR2 are SGHNT and YYREEE (reference sequence). The CDR3 is 18 amino acids. The CDR3 is CASSIPGTSGGNTGELFF. DNA for the CDR3: TGTGCCAGCAGCATACCCGGGACTAGCGGGGGGAACACCGGGGAGCTGTTTTTT.

The sample holds one count of this clone. The genes are TRBV7-9 and TRBJ2-1; 9 bases align to TRBD1. V was clipped by 7 bases and J by 8 bases; unmatched bases: 24. The CDR3 spans 19 residues. CDR1 is SEHNR, CDR2 FQNEAQ, per germline (reference sequence). The CDR3 sequence is CASITGGAGPLFKWDEQFF. In DNA, the CDR3 is TGTGCCAGCATTACAGGGGGCGCGGGCCCCCTCTTTAAGTGGGATGAGCAGTTCTTC. The whole variable domain, remainder taken from reference TRBV7-9 and TRBJ2-1, is DTGVSQNPRHKITKRGQNVTFRCDPISEHNRLYWYRQTLGQGPEFLTYFQNEAQLEKSRLLSDRFSAERPKGSFSTLEIQRTEQGDSAMYLCASITGGAGPLFKWDEQFFGPGTRLTVL.

This chain links TRBV6-1 with TRBJ2-7, with TRBD2 identical over 15 bases. Germline values: CDR1 MNHNS, CDR2 SASEGT. V was pared by 6 bases and J by 6 bases, with 0 bases of the junction left unmatched. The CDR3 is 13 residues long. The CDR3 loop is CASRGLAGGEQYF. In DNA, the CDR3 is TGTGCCAGCAGGGGACTAGCGGGAGGCGAGCAGTACTTC.

The chain employs TRBV10-3 and TRBJ1-2; perhaps TRBD1 as D (5 bases). The CDR3 length is 15 residues. Trimming took off 3 bases at V and 1 base at J, with 12 bases between the two ends. Looked up from germline, CDR1 is ENHRY and CDR2 is SYGVKD. The CDR3 is CAISDRGSVNYGYTF. The CDR3, as DNA: TGTGCCATCAGTGATAGGGGTTCTGTTAACTATGGCTACACCTTC.

V and J are TRBV6-6 and TRBJ2-1; D ambiguous. Germline CDR1 reads MNHNY; CDR2 reads SVGAGI (reference sequence). This CDR3 is built from 15 residues. Trimming shortened V by 0 bases and J by 8 bases, and 14 bases separated the two germline ends. The CDR3 coding sequence is TGTGCCAGCAGTTACTCGAGGCCGGGCAACTATGAGCAGTTCTTC. It specifies CASSYSRPGNYEQFF.

This chain joins TRBV28 and TRBJ2-7; D gene uncertain. The germline V gene encodes CDR1 MDHEN and CDR2 SYDVKM. V was clipped by 4 bases and J by 0 bases, with 7 bases between them. The CDR3 has 13 residues. CDR3 in amino acids: CASSSPNSYEQYF. DNA for the CDR3: TGTGCCAGCAGTTCTCCCAACTCCTACGAGCAGTACTTC.